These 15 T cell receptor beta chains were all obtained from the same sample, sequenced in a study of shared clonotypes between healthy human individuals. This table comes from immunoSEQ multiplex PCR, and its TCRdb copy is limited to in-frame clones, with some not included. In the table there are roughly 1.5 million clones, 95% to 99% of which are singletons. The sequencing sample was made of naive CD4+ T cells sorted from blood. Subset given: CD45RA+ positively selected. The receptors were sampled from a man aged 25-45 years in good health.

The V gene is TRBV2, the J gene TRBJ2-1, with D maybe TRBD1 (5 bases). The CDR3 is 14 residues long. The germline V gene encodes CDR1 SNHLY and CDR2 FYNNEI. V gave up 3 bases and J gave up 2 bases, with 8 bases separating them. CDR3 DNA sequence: TGTGCCAGCAGTGATCAGGGTCCCTACAATGAGCAGTTCTTC. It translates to CASSDQGPYNEQFF.

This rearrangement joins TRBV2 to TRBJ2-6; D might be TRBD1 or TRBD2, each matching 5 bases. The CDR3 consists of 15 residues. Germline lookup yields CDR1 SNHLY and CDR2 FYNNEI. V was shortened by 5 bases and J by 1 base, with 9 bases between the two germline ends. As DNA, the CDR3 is TGTGCCAGCAGTTCGAGGGGTTCTGGGGCCAACGTCCTGACTTTC. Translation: CASSSRGSGANVLTF.

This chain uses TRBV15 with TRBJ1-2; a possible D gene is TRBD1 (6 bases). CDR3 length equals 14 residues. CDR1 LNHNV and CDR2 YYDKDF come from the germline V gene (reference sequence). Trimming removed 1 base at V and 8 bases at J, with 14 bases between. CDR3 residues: CATSRGPGQGGYTF. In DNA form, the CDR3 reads TGTGCCACCAGCAGAGGGCCGGGACAAGGAGGCTACACCTTC. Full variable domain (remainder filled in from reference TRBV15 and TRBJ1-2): DAMVIQNPRYQVTQFGKPVTLSCSQTLNHNVMYWYQQKSSQAPKLLFHYYDKDFNNEADTPDNFQSRRPNTSFCFLDIRSPGLGDTAMYLCATSRGPGQGGYTFGSGTRLTVV.

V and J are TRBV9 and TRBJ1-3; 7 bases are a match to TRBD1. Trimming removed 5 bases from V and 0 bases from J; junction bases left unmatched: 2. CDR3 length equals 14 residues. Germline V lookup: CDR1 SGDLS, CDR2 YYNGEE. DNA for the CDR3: TGTGCCAGCAGTAGGGACAGCTCTGGAAACACCATATATTTT. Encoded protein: CASSRDSSGNTIYF.

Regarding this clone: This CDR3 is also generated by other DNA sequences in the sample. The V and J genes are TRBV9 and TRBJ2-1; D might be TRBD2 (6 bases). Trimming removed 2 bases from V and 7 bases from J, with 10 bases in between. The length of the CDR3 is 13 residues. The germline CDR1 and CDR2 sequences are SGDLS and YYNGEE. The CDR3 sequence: CASSVGGINEQFF. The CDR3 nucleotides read TGTGCCAGCAGCGTCGGGGGAATAAATGAGCAGTTCTTC. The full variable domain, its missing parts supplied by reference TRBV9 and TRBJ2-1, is DSGVTQTPKHLITATGQRVTLRCSPRSGDLSVYWYQQSLDQGLQFLIQYYNGEERAKGNILERFSAQQFPDLHSELNLSSLELGDSALYFCASSVGGINEQFFGPGTRLTVL.

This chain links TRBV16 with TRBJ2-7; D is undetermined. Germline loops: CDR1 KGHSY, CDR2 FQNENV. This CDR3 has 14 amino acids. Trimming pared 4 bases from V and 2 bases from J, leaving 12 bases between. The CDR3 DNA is TGTGCCAGCAGCCCGTATGAAACCACCTACGAGCAGTACTTC. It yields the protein CASSPYETTYEQYF. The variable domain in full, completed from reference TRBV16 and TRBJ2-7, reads GEEVAQTPKHLVRGEGQKAKLYCAPIKGHSYVFWYQQVLKNEFKFLISFQNENVFDETGMPKERFSAKCLPNSPCSLEIQATKLEDSAVYFCASSPYETTYEQYFGPGTRLTVT.

The DNA for the CDR3 is TGTGCCAGTAGTACCCGCCTCACAGGATCCTACGAGCAGTACTTC. Encoded protein: CASSTRLTGSYEQYF. The rearrangement uses TRBV19 and TRBJ2-7; D may be TRBD1 (5 bases). Germline assignment: CDR1 LNHDA and CDR2 SQIVND (reference sequence). CDR3 length: 15 residues. Trimming pared 4 bases from V and 1 base from J, leaving 14 bases between.

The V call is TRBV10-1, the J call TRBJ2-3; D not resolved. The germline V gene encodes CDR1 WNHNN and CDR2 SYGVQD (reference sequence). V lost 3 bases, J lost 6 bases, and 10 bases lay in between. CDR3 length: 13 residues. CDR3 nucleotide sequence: TGCGCCAGCAGTGATTCCCACATGGATACGCAGTATTTT. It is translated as CASSDSHMDTQYF.

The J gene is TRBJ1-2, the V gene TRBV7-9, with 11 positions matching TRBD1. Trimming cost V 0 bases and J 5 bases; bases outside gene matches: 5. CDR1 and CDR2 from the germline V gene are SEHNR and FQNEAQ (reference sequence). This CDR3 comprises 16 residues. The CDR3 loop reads CASSLAPGQGVYGYTF. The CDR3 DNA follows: TGTGCCAGCAGCTTAGCACCGGGACAGGGGGTGTATGGCTACACCTTC.

Here the CDR3 reads CASSYIRDYQVEQYF. As DNA, the CDR3 is TGTGCCAGTAGTTACATACGGGACTACCAAGTGGAGCAGTACTTC. The V and J genes are TRBV19 and TRBJ2-7; the match to TRBD2 covers 7 bases. The V segment lost 5 bases and the J segment 7 bases; nucleotides outside the gene matches: 14. The germline CDR1 and CDR2 sequences are LNHDA and SQIVND (reference sequence). The CDR3 is 15 amino acids.

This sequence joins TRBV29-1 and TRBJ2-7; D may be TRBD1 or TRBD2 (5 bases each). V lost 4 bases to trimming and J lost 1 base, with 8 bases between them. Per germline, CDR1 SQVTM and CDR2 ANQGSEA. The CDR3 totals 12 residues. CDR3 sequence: CSVGEGSYEQYF. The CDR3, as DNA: TGCAGCGTTGGAGAGGGGTCCTACGAGCAGTACTTC.

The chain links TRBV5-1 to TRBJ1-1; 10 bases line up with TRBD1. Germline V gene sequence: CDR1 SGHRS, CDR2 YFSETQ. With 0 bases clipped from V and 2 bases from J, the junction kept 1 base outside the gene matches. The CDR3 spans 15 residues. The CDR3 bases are TGCGCCAGCAGCTTGGTGACAGGGGGCAACACTGAAGCTTTCTTT. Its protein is CASSLVTGGNTEAFF.

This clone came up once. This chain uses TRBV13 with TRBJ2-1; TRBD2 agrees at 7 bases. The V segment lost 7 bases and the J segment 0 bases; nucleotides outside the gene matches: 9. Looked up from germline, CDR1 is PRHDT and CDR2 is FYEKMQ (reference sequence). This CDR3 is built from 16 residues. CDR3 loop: CASNVRGGGSYNEQFF. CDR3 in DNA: TGTGCCAGCAACGTCCGGGGCGGGGGCTCCTACAATGAGCAGTTCTTC. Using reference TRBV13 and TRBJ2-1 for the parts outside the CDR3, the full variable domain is AAGVIQSPRHLIKEKRETATLKCYPIPRHDTVYWYQQGPGQDPQFLISFYEKMQSDKGSIPDRFSAQQFSDYHSELNMSSLELGDSALYFCASNVRGGGSYNEQFFGPGTRLTVL.

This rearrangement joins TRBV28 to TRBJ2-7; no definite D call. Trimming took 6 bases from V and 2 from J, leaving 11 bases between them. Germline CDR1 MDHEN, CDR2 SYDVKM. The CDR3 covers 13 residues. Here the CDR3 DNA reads TGTGCCAGCAGCTTCCTTTCTACCTACGAGCAGTACTTC. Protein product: CASSFLSTYEQYF.

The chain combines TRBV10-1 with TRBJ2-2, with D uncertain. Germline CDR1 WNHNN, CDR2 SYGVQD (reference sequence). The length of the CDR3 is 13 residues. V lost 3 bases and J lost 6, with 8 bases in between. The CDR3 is CASSERFSGELFF. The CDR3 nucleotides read TGCGCCAGCAGTGAAAGGTTTTCCGGGGAGCTGTTTTTT.